The 20 T cell receptor beta chains below all came from one sample that was sequenced in a study of Ad26.COV2.S vaccination and SARS-CoV-2 variants. Generated by immunoSEQ multiplex PCR, the TCRdb table keeps only in-frame clones and is missing some. The sample has roughly 390,000 clones, more than 85% seen once; the top ten hold 3.5%. The treatment was: about 20 received Ad26.COV2.S at low or high dose, single or two shots; roughly five received placebo; per-sample allocation not given. Collection of samples fell on day 63 after the first vaccine or placebo injection. Sample: peripheral blood, taken in a trial of Ad26.COV2.S vaccine versus placebo. These receptors originate from a person aged 18 to 65 who received the Ad26.COV2.S COVID-19 vaccine or a placebo.

The chain employs TRBV6-6 and TRBJ1-1; 8 bases map to TRBD1. Germline CDR1 is MNHNY and CDR2 is SVGAGI (reference sequence). CDR3 length: 14 amino acids. Losses at the gene ends were 7 bases for V and 4 bases for J; bases not matched to a gene: 8. The CDR3 reads CASTSGGGITEAFF. CDR3 in DNA: TGTGCCAGCACCTCAGGGGGCGGAATCACTGAAGCTTTCTTT.

The chain uses TRBV11-1 and TRBJ2-5; D may correspond to TRBD1 or TRBD2 (5 bases each). The CDR3 covers 15 residues. Trimming removed 1 base from V and 4 bases from J, with 13 bases in between. The V gene's germline CDR1 is SGHAT and CDR2 FQDESV (reference sequence). CDR3 DNA: TGTGCCAGCAGCTTAGATCTCAGGGACCGAGAGACCCAGTACTTC. Encoded protein: CASSLDLRDRETQYF.

This sequence joins TRBV3-1 (or the pseudogene TRBV3-2) and TRBJ1-4, with 10 positions matching TRBD1. There are 14 residues in the CDR3. Trimming at V came to 4 bases and at J to 8 bases, leaving 4 bases not matched to a gene. Germline V lookup: CDR1 LGHDT, CDR2 YNNKEL (reference sequence). The DNA for the CDR3 is TGTGCCAGCAGCCGGGACAGGGGAGAGGAAAAACTGTTTTTT. Translating gives CASSRDRGEEKLFF.

The chain has TRBV25-1 and TRBJ1-3, with D unclear. CDR1 is MGHDK, CDR2 SYGVNS, per germline. This CDR3 is built from 16 residues. Deletions cut 0 bases from V and 2 bases from J, with 11 bases between. The CDR3 nucleotides are TGTGCCAGCAGTGAATATTTCTTGGCAACTGGAAACACCATATATTTT. This translates into CASSEYFLATGNTIYF.

The rearrangement links TRBV7-9 to TRBJ1-6, with D maybe TRBD1 (6 bases). In germline, CDR1 is SEHNR, CDR2 FQNEAQ (reference sequence). The V end was cut by 4 bases, the J end by 13 bases, with 14 bases between. The CDR3 is 13 amino acids. The CDR3 sequence: CASSSGSGDPLHF. The CDR3 nucleotides are TGTGCCAGCAGCTCGGGGTCAGGGGATCCCCTCCACTTT.

V is TRBV4-3 and J is TRBJ1-6, with a tentative D call TRBD1 (6 bases). The CDR3 is 16 amino acids. Germline V CDR1 and CDR2: LGHNA, YSLEER. Trimming stripped 1 base from V and 2 bases from J, with 9 bases between. CDR3 sequence reads: CASSQAGTPYNSPLHF. CDR3 DNA: TGCGCCAGCAGCCAAGCCGGGACACCCTATAATTCACCCCTCCACTTT.

As DNA, the CDR3 is TGTGCCAGCAGTTTAGACGCCCGCCAGCCCCAGCATTTT. Translation gives CASSLDARQPQHF. V and J are TRBV27 and TRBJ1-5, with D unclear. V was shortened by 2 bases and J by 7 bases, with 9 bases between the two germline ends. Germline-derived CDR1 and CDR2 are MNHEY and SMNVEV (reference sequence). This CDR3 has 13 residues.

J is TRBJ1-4 and V is TRBV18, with D maybe TRBD1 (5 bases). This CDR3 spans 13 amino acids. V was cut by 5 bases and J by 7 bases, with 11 bases left in between. The V gene's germline CDR1 is KGHSH and CDR2 LQKENI. CDR3 nucleotide sequence: TGTGCCAGCTCAACCGGGGGAGTTGAAAAACTGTTTTTT. It specifies CASSTGGVEKLFF.

This clone was observed once. For the CDR3, the DNA is TGCGCCAGCAGCTCCTCCGGGACTAGCGGGGTAGAGACCCAGTACTTC. It specifies CASSSSGTSGVETQYF. This chain uses TRBV5-1 with TRBJ2-5; 13 nucleotides agree with TRBD2. V shed 3 bases and J 4 bases; nucleotides not matched to a gene: 6. CDR3 length: 16 amino acids. Germline-derived CDR1 and CDR2 are SGHRS and YFSETQ. Combining the CDR3 with reference TRBV5-1 and TRBJ2-5 gives the whole variable domain KAGVTQTPRYLIKTRGQQVTLSCSPISGHRSVSWYQQTPGQGLQFLFEYFSETQRNKGNFPGRFSGRQFSNSRSEMNVSTLELGDSALYLCASSSSGTSGVETQYFGPGTRLLVL.

The chain carries TRBV7-9 and TRBJ1-3; tentative D call: TRBD1 (5 bases). The CDR3 consists of 18 residues. The ends were cut back, 5 bases at V and 0 bases at J, with 20 bases in the middle. Germline V gene lookup returns CDR1 SEHNR and CDR2 FQNEAQ (reference sequence). In nucleotides, the CDR3 is TGTGCCAGCAGCCGACCCGGGACTAGCCCCTTCTCTGGAAACACCATATATTTT. Translated, it gives CASSRPGTSPFSGNTIYF.

The sample holds a few counts of this clone. The rearrangement joins TRBV4-1 to TRBJ1-1, with D possibly being TRBD1 (5 bases). V was cut by 3 bases and J by 8 bases, with 10 bases left in between. This CDR3 comprises 12 residues. Germline lookup yields CDR1 MGHRA and CDR2 YSYEKL. The CDR3 bases are TGCGCCAGCAGCCAGGGGGGACGGGAAGCTTTCTTT. Translating it yields CASSQGGREAFF.

V usage is TRBV6-5 and J usage is TRBJ1-6; the D gene is possibly TRBD1 (5 bases). The CDR3 runs to 15 residues. CDR1 is MNHEY and CDR2 is SVGAGI in the germline V gene. The V end lost 2 bases, the J end lost 7 bases, and 12 bases lay between the germline ends. CDR3 region: CASSYGYRQNSPLHF. CDR3 coding DNA: TGTGCCAGCAGTTACGGGTACAGACAGAATTCACCCCTCCACTTT.

This clone turned up a few times. V is TRBV7-9 and J is TRBJ2-7; D call uncertain. There are 14 residues in the CDR3. Germline CDR1 and CDR2: SEHNR and FQNEAQ (reference sequence). Between the trimmed V and J ends, which lost 1 base and 3 bases, there was a span of 10 bases. The CDR3 DNA follows: TGTGCCAGCAGCTTAGGGAGCGAAGACTACGAGCAGTACTTC. Translation: CASSLGSEDYEQYF.

V is TRBV5-6 and J is TRBJ1-1; D not resolved. The length of the CDR3 is 12 residues. The V gene lost 9 bases and the J gene lost 1 base, with 10 bases spanning the gap. The germline V gene encodes CDR1 SGHDT and CDR2 YYEEEE. CDR3 loop: CATSSANTEAFF. The CDR3 region has the DNA TGTGCCACTTCGTCCGCGAACACTGAAGCTTTCTTT.

J is TRBJ1-3 and V is TRBV10-3; no firm D call. CDR3 length equals 16 residues. In germline, CDR1 is ENHRY, CDR2 SYGVKD. V was clipped by 3 bases and J by 3 bases, with 15 bases between them. The CDR3 DNA follows: TGTGCCATCAGTGAAAATCCCAGCTATTATGGAAACACCATATATTTT. Amino acid sequence: CAISENPSYYGNTIYF.

This chain joins TRBV5-4 and TRBJ2-2, with D perhaps TRBD1 (6 bases). The CDR3 spans 14 residues. Germline values: CDR1 SGHNT, CDR2 YYREEE (reference sequence). Trimming took 4 bases from V and 6 from J, leaving 13 bases between them. CDR3 loop: CASSHRDTPGELFF. The CDR3, as DNA: TGTGCCAGCAGCCACCGGGACACCCCCGGGGAGCTGTTTTTT.

The V call is TRBV9, the J call TRBJ2-2; D not certain. The ends were cut back, 0 bases at V and 7 bases at J, with 13 bases in the middle. The CDR3 is 15 amino acids. Germline V lookup: CDR1 SGDLS, CDR2 YYNGEE. The CDR3 region has the DNA TGTGCCAGCAGCGTAGGTCCCGTTGGCCTCGGGGAGCTGTTTTTT. This codes for CASSVGPVGLGELFF.

Details on this clone: Because the CDR3's place on the DNA is in doubt, the DNA is left out and the CDR3 is given as listed by TCRdb. The CDR3: CASSWGEGSFF. This chain links TRBV11-2 with TRBJ1-1. The CDR3 contains 11 residues when both ends are counted. Germline V gives CDR1 SGHAT, CDR2 FQNNGV.

As DNA, the CDR3 is TGTGCCAGCTCACCAGGGACTAGCGGTATGACCTTCGAGCAGTACTTC. The encoded protein is CASSPGTSGMTFEQYF. The rearrangement links TRBV18 to TRBJ2-7; TRBD2 aligns across 11 bases. Germline V lookup: CDR1 KGHSH, CDR2 LQKENI. The CDR3 runs to 16 residues. V gave up 2 bases and J gave up 6 bases; unmatched junction bases: 9.

The rearrangement uses TRBV7-9 and TRBJ1-1, with D perhaps TRBD1 (5 bases). The germline V gene encodes CDR1 SEHNR and CDR2 FQNEAQ (reference sequence). Trimming stripped 2 bases from V and 1 base from J, with 14 bases between. The CDR3 length is 16 residues. The CDR3: CASSLRKGQGNTEAFF. The CDR3 DNA is TGTGCCAGCAGCTTAAGGAAAGGGCAGGGGAACACTGAAGCTTTCTTT.